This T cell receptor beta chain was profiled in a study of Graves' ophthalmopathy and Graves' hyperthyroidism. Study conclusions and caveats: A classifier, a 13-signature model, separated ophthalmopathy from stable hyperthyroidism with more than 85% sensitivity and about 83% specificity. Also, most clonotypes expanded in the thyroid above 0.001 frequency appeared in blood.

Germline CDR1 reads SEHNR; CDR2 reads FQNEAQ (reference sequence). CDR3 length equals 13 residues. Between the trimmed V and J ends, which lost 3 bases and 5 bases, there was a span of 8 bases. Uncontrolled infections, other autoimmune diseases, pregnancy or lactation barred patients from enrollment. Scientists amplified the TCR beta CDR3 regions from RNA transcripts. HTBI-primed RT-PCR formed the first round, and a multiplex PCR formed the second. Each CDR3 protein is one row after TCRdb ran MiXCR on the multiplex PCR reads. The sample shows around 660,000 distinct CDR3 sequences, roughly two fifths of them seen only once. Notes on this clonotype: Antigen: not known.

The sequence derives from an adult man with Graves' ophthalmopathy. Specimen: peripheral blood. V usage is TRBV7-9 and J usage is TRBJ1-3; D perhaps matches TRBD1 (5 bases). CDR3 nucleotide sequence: TGTGCCAGCAGCTTCGGGACCCGAAACACCATATATTTT. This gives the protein CASSFGTRNTIYF.